The 5 T cell receptor beta chains given below trace back to one sample, sequenced in a study of radiotherapy plus CTLA-4 blockade in lung cancer. Profiled with immunoSEQ multiplex PCR; TCRdb holds only in-frame clones, not every one. The sample has around 110,000 clones, about 83% seen once; the top ten hold approximately 2.5%. The source material was peripheral blood, sampled from a patient treated with radiotherapy plus ipilimumab. The receptors originated from a human donor with non-small cell lung cancer that progressed on radiotherapy plus ipilimumab. Some clones in this sample may be carry-over from other donors' samples.

V usage is TRBV7-8 and J usage is TRBJ1-2; no reliable D call. Germline CDR1 and CDR2: SGHVS and FQNEAQ. V gave up 5 bases and J gave up 2 bases, with 18 bases separating them. The CDR3 runs 16 residues. This CDR3 reads CASSLLAGTVNYGYTF. The CDR3 nucleotides read TGTGCCAGCAGCCTCCTAGCGGGCACCGTAAACTATGGCTACACCTTC.

As to this clone: Germline is not matched at one junction end, which may reflect a read error. The V and J genes are TRBV19 and TRBJ2-1; 8 positions agree with TRBD1. The germline V gene has CDR1 LNHDA and CDR2 SQIVND (reference sequence). This CDR3 has 15 amino acids. CDR3 nucleotides: TGTGCCAGTAGGATAGGACAGGGTGTTTCGAATGAGCAGTTCTTC. Protein: CASRIGQGVSNEQFF.

The rearrangement joins TRBV5-8 to TRBJ1-4; 8 nucleotides align to TRBD1. There are 16 residues in the CDR3. The germline CDR1 and CDR2 sequences are SGHTS and YDEGEE. V gave up 1 base and J gave up 6 bases; unmatched junction bases: 8. The CDR3 loop reads CASSLLQGAADEKLFF. The CDR3 DNA follows: TGTGCCAGCAGCTTGCTCCAGGGGGCAGCAGATGAAAAACTGTTTTTT.

The chain has TRBV4-3 and TRBJ2-1; 11 bases align to TRBD2. The CDR3 is made up of 16 amino acids. Germline V lookup: CDR1 LGHNA, CDR2 YSLEER. With V trimmed by 0 bases and J by 3 bases, 1 base remained unmatched. DNA for the CDR3: TGCGCCAGCAGCCAAGAAACTAGCGGGGGCTACAATGAGCAGTTCTTC. Amino acid sequence: CASSQETSGGYNEQFF.

The chain uses TRBV9 and TRBJ1-1, with D possibly TRBD1 on 5 matching bases. Germline V lookup: CDR1 SGDLS, CDR2 YYNGEE. The V end was cut by 0 bases, the J end by 1 base, with 10 bases between. This CDR3 spans 15 amino acids. This CDR3 reads CASSVAPGGNTEAFF. The CDR3, as DNA: TGTGCCAGCAGCGTAGCTCCGGGGGGGAACACTGAAGCTTTCTTT. The full variable domain, in which reference TRBV9 and TRBJ1-1 provide the parts outside the CDR3, is DSGVTQTPKHLITATGQRVTLRCSPRSGDLSVYWYQQSLDQGLQFLIQYYNGEERAKGNILERFSAQQFPDLHSELNLSSLELGDSALYFCASSVAPGGNTEAFFGQGTRLTVV.